This entry features one TCR beta chain sequence. Its antigen is unidentified. This entry belongs to a study of T cell responses to AZD1222 COVID-19 vaccine. Study summary: Timing groups of about 4 and about 12 weeks for second doses were pooled.

Trimming stripped 6 bases from V and 9 bases from J, with 9 bases between. The CDR3 runs 11 residues. Germline-derived CDR1 and CDR2 are WNHNN and SYGVQD (reference sequence). Study-wide findings and caveats: Once two AZD1222 doses were given, Spike-specific TCR breadth and depth went up. The sample set comprised mostly white British donors with more females, and clonal diversity was possibly underestimated.

Repertoires were generated with immunoSEQ multiplex PCR, while TCRdb's copy carries only in-frame clones and drops some. The sample yields about 150,000 clones, 88% seen once. The V call is TRBV10-1, the J call TRBJ2-4; D is undetermined. The TCR was taken from an adult in good health. The source material was peripheral blood, sampled on day 0 of AZD1222 vaccination. The DNA for the CDR3 is TGCGCCAGCAGCGATGGTGTCATTCAGTACTTC. Translation gives CASSDGVIQYF.